This T cell receptor (beta chain) was identified in a study of blood T cell repertoires in COVID-19. The repertoire was sequenced with immunoSEQ multiplex PCR; TCRdb's copy has only in-frame clones and lacks some. This table holds approximately 300,000 clones, more than 75% found once. With V trimmed by 2 bases and J by 7 bases, 5 bases remained unmatched. The CDR3 extends over 15 amino acids. CDR1 is MGHRA, CDR2 YSYEKL, per germline. The chain couples TRBV4-1 to TRBJ1-4; 9 bases are shared with TRBD1. This TCR derives from a woman under 30 who had recovered from COVID-19. The sample taken for sequencing was PBMCs or T cells enriched from blood (not recorded which). In DNA form, the CDR3 reads TGCGCCAGCAGCCAAACAGGGGGCGCCGGTGAAAAACTGTTTTTT. Amino acids: CASSQTGGAGEKLFF.